The T cell receptor beta chain under discussion was sequenced for a study of glioma-infiltrating T cells. Study-level results: Tissue-blood divergence was below expectation in non-neoplastic patients, above in gliomas. CDR3 overlap between tissue and blood was very small.

V gave up 6 bases and J gave up 5 bases, with 19 bases separating them. Per germline, CDR1 ENHRY and CDR2 SYGVKD. This CDR3 contains 15 residues. Amplification of TCR alpha and beta CDR3 regions from RNA used iRepertoire nested multiplex PCR. Input was about 85-450 ng of tissue mRNA or PBMC total RNA. TCRdb called the multiplex PCR reads again in MiXCR, with one record for every CDR3 protein. Of 100,000 to 150,000 distinct CDR3 sequences listed, approximately 25% are singletons. Concerning this clonotype itself: Its antigen remains unknown.

The sequenced sample was glioma tissue, nonneoplastic brain tissue, or PBMCs (not recorded which). The V call is TRBV10-3, the J call TRBJ2-5; D is perhaps TRBD1 (6 bases). The TCR comes from a human donor with low-grade glioma or glioblastoma, undergoing nonglioma brain surgery, or in good health (not recorded which). The CDR3 here is CAIRSDSARGETQYF. Written as DNA, the CDR3 is TGTGCCATCAGGTCGGACAGCGCCCGCGGTGAGACCCAGTACTTC.